The clone carrying this TCR beta chain was counted only a few times. Its target is not known. This may stem from a read error, because a much larger clone lies one nucleotide away. Germline loops: CDR1 MDHEN, CDR2 SYDVKM. This CDR3 is 13 amino acids long. V was shortened by 10 bases and J by 0 bases, with 12 bases between the two germline ends. The entry originates in a study of neurological immune-mediated disorders. General observations from the study: CDR3 amino acid sequences of expanded clones were not shared across subjects, a result suggesting private repertoires in all groups.

PBMCs stored at -80 C, 2 million in total, were the source of the unsorted libraries. A single run covered 15-18 subjects with over 170 million TCR-beta sequences. One entry per CDR3 protein, called by TCRdb with MiXCR from the 5' RACE reads. The repertoire has roughly 50,000 distinct CDR3 sequences, about 9.3% of them found once; the top ten carry less than 6%. Sequenced material: PBMCs. This rearrangement joins TRBV28 to TRBJ2-5, with TRBD1 as a possible D gene (5 bases). The receptor was derived from a man between 65 and 85 years old with HTLV-1-associated myelopathy (HAM/TSP). The CDR3 nucleotides read TGTGCCAACTTAAGGGGCGACCAAGAGACCCAGTACTTC. It translates to CANLRGDQETQYF.